This record covers a single TCR beta chain. The CDR3 sequence is 13 residues long. Germline-derived CDR1 and CDR2 are SNHLY and FYNNEI. V lost 7 bases to trimming and J lost 3 bases, with 9 bases between them. These data originate in a study of identical twins. A universal primer binding site was introduced by template switching. The final cDNA contained unique molecular identifiers. MiXCR, run by TCRdb on the 5' RACE reads, gives a single entry per CDR3 protein. Among about 530,000 distinct CDR3 sequences listed, about 22% were seen once. The data were also submitted as part of a second study, on yellow fever vaccine responses in identical twins.

The chain recombines TRBV2 with TRBJ2-2, with D possibly being TRBD2 (5 bases). Material for sequencing was CD4+ T cells sorted from blood. This receptor was identified in a woman between 18 and 29 years old in good health. CDR3 in amino acids: CASKADYTGELFF. For the CDR3, the DNA is TGTGCCAGCAAGGCGGACTACACCGGGGAGCTGTTTTTT.